This T cell receptor (beta chain) was retrieved from a study of blood T cell repertoires in COVID-19. Original methodology: Amplification of reference gene primers provided the estimated nucleated cell counts. TCRdb's table, derived via immunoSEQ multiplex PCR, lists solely in-frame clones and lacks some. For V, J and clone size, that table is used; D and trimming come from the DNA. This sample has 230,000 or so clones; around four fifths occur once, and the top ten carry roughly 8.6%. CDR1 is MNHNS, CDR2 SASEGT, per germline. This CDR3 has 14 amino acids. The ends lost 7 bases at V and 0 bases at J; junction bases unmatched: 6.

The sequencing input was peripheral blood. This rearrangement joins TRBV6-1 to TRBJ2-7, with TRBD2 matching 7 bases. This sequence was found in a man aged 35-49 years with active or convalescent COVID-19. The chain's CDR3 is CASKASGYSYEQYF. CDR3 in DNA: TGTGCCAGCAAAGCTAGCGGATACTCCTACGAGCAGTACTTC.